The 14 T cell receptor beta chains given below trace back to one sample, sequenced in a study of Ad26.COV2.S vaccination and SARS-CoV-2 variants. Sequenced by immunoSEQ multiplex PCR; TCRdb stores in-frame clones only, minus some. The data contain about 400,000 clones, about 91% of them singletons. Regarding treatment: 19 received Ad26.COV2.S at low or high dose, single or two shots; about five received placebo; per-sample allocation not given. Day 63 after the first vaccine or placebo injection was the time point for sampling. Sample: peripheral blood, taken in a trial of Ad26.COV2.S vaccine versus placebo. These receptors came from a person between 18 and 65 years old who received the Ad26.COV2.S COVID-19 vaccine or a placebo.

The rearrangement uses TRBV2 and TRBJ1-2, with D possibly being TRBD1 (5 bases). Germline V gives CDR1 SNHLY, CDR2 FYNNEI. The CDR3 runs to 12 residues. V was clipped by 8 bases and J by 8 bases, with 15 bases between them. The DNA of the CDR3 is TGTGCCAGCGGGGCCCGACCTGAGGGCTACACCTTC. It translates to CASGARPEGYTF.

V and J are TRBV6-5 and TRBJ1-6; D is unclear. Trimming shortened V by 6 bases and J by 7 bases, and 13 bases separated the two germline ends. The CDR3 has 14 amino acids. Germline V CDR1 and CDR2: MNHEY, SVGAGI. The CDR3 DNA sequence: TGTGCCAGCAGCCCCGGGATGGAAAATTCACCCCTCCACTTT. It yields the protein CASSPGMENSPLHF.

The J gene is TRBJ2-7, the V gene TRBV12-2; the D call TRBD2 from the table was never checked on the DNA. TRBV12-2 is recorded as a pseudogene. The CDR3 contains 20 residues. This chain's CDR3 is CASRFPAPRTSGRLNVEQYF. In DNA, the CDR3 is TGTGCAAGTCGCTTCCCCGCCCCCCGGACTAGCGGGAGGTTAAATGTCGAGCAGTACTTC.

The V and J genes are TRBV3-1 (or the pseudogene TRBV3-2) and TRBJ1-2; TRBD1 aligns across 9 bases. The CDR3 runs 12 residues. V trimming: 4 bases; J trimming: 9 bases; junction bases outside the gene matches: 3. From germline, CDR1 is LGHDT and CDR2 YNNKEL (reference sequence). CDR3 loop: CASSPDRGRYTF. The CDR3 DNA sequence: TGTGCCAGCAGCCCGGACAGGGGTCGCTACACCTTC.

The rearrangement joins TRBV29-1 to TRBJ2-7; 8 bases line up with TRBD1. Germline values: CDR1 SQVTM, CDR2 ANQGSEA. The V segment lost 4 bases and the J segment 0 bases; nucleotides outside the gene matches: 8. This CDR3 region has 15 residues. In DNA form, the CDR3 reads TGCAGCGTTGGAGCTCGGACAGGGAGCTCCTACGAGCAGTACTTC. It encodes CSVGARTGSSYEQYF.

This chain connects TRBV7-9 to TRBJ2-2; tentative D call: TRBD2 (6 bases). The CDR3 covers 14 residues. Germline values: CDR1 SEHNR, CDR2 FQNEAQ (reference sequence). Between the trimmed V and J ends, which lost 5 bases and 7 bases, there was a span of 14 bases. CDR3: CASSIRDSYGELFF. The CDR3 region has the DNA TGTGCCAGCAGCATCCGGGACTCGTACGGGGAGCTGTTTTTT.

This sequence joins TRBV2 and TRBJ2-2; 10 positions agree with TRBD2. In germline, CDR1 is SNHLY, CDR2 FYNNEI. V dropped 5 bases and J dropped 10; count of bases not matched to a gene: 10. There are 15 residues in the CDR3. CDR3 loop: CASSPRTSGRSELFF. CDR3 in DNA: TGTGCCAGCAGTCCAAGGACTAGCGGAAGGTCGGAGCTGTTTTTT. Based on the CDR3 plus reference TRBV2 and TRBJ2-2, the full variable domain is EPEVTQTPSHQVTQMGQEVILRCVPISNHLYFYWYRQILGQKVEFLVSFYNNEISEKSEIFDDQFSVERPDGSNFTLKIRSTKLEDSAMYFCASSPRTSGRSELFFGEGSRLTVL.

The V call is TRBV5-6, the J call TRBJ2-7; 10 nucleotides align to TRBD2. Looked up from germline, CDR1 is SGHDT and CDR2 is YYEEEE. The V segment lost 1 base and the J segment 6 bases; nucleotides outside the gene matches: 7. This CDR3 comprises 15 residues. In DNA form, the CDR3 reads TGTGCCAGCAGCTTGAGGGGTGGACTAGCGGCCGAGCAGTACTTC. Protein sequence: CASSLRGGLAAEQYF. Supplemented by reference TRBV5-6 and TRBJ2-7, the full variable domain reads DAGVTQSPTHLIKTRGQQVTLRCSPKSGHDTVSWYQQALGQGPQFIFQYYEEEERQRGNFPDRFSGHQFPNYSSELNVNALLLGDSALYLCASSLRGGLAAEQYFGPGTRLTVT.

The rearrangement uses TRBV24-1 and TRBJ2-5, with a tentative D call TRBD2 (7 bases). Trimming removed 0 bases from V and 2 bases from J, with 12 bases in between. Germline CDR1 and CDR2: KGHDR and SFDVKD. There are 16 residues in the CDR3. CDR3: CATSDLGGGAQETQYF. The CDR3 DNA follows: TGTGCCACCAGTGATTTGGGTGGGGGGGCGCAAGAGACCCAGTACTTC.

This chain joins TRBV5-1 and TRBJ2-3; 7 bases agree with TRBD2. Germline V lookup: CDR1 SGHRS, CDR2 YFSETQ. J gave up 0 bases and V 1 base, and 8 bases lay outside the gene matches. The CDR3 is made up of 17 amino acids. The CDR3 reads CASSLNAGAGSTDTQYF. The CDR3 DNA reads TGCGCCAGCAGCTTGAATGCGGGAGCTGGTAGCACAGATACGCAGTATTTT.

The rearrangement joins TRBV5-5 to TRBJ1-6, with D hard to call. V lost 2 bases and J 0 bases, leaving 18 bases between the germline ends. The CDR3 covers 19 residues. CDR1 and CDR2 (germline): SGHKS, YYEKEE (reference sequence). The chain's CDR3 is CASSFSGVLPRSYNSPLHF. The CDR3 region has the DNA TGTGCCAGCAGCTTCTCCGGGGTTCTCCCTCGCTCCTATAATTCACCCCTCCACTTT.

The V and J genes are TRBV19 and TRBJ2-7; TRBD1 agrees at 7 bases. The V and J ends lost 6 bases and 4 bases, in that order; junction bases with no gene match: 15. Germline V CDR1 and CDR2: LNHDA, SQIVND (reference sequence). This CDR3 has 16 residues. CDR3 region: CASRKIFGQGDYEQYF. The CDR3 DNA follows: TGTGCCAGTAGAAAGATCTTTGGGCAGGGGGATTACGAGCAGTACTTC.

Notes on this clone: The sample has other DNA sequences that encode this CDR3 too. V is TRBV28 and J is TRBJ1-5; 8 nucleotides match TRBD1. This CDR3 is 14 amino acids long. V lost 3 bases to trimming and J lost 2 bases; unmatched junction nucleotides: 0. From germline, CDR1 is MDHEN and CDR2 SYDVKM. Written as DNA, the CDR3 is TGTGCCAGCAGTTTGACAGGGGGCAATCAGCCCCAGCATTTT. Protein product: CASSLTGGNQPQHF.

V gene TRBV10-1 combines with J gene TRBJ2-1; D is perhaps TRBD1 (5 bases). The ends were cut back, 0 bases at V and 5 bases at J, with 8 bases in the middle. Germline CDR1 is WNHNN and CDR2 is SYGVQD (reference sequence). The CDR3 consists of 14 residues. Here the CDR3 DNA reads TGCGCCAGCAGTGAGTCGGGGCAAAACAATGAGCAGTTCTTC. The encoded protein is CASSESGQNNEQFF.